The T cell receptor (beta chain) described here comes from a study of cytotoxic CD8 clonotypes in ibrutinib-treated CLL. The planned depth of sequencing spanned 1 in 200,000 to 1 in 1 million T cells. TCRdb's table, derived via immunoSEQ multiplex PCR, lists solely in-frame clones and lacks some. The sample lists tens of thousands of clones, approximately 90% occurring once. The input for sequencing was PBMCs, taken after 12 months of ibrutinib treatment. This clonotype was obtained from a human donor with chronic lymphocytic leukemia.

The CDR3 sequence is CASSIGLYRGRAVEQYF. In nucleotides, the CDR3 is TGTGCCAGTAGTATAGGCCTTTATCGCGGGAGGGCCGTCGAGCAGTACTTC. V is TRBV19 and J is TRBJ2-7; 9 bases are shared with TRBD2. From germline, CDR1 is LNHDA and CDR2 SQIVND (reference sequence). This CDR3 is built from 17 residues. With V trimmed by 1 base and J by 6 bases, 13 bases remained unmatched.